This record looks at one T cell receptor beta chain sequence and its context. This clone was seen once. This receptor's antigen is unknown. No clone much larger than this one lies a single base away; base qualities are absent. The immunoSEQ Assay was used to sequence TCRbeta CDR3 regions. After extraction, genomic DNA underwent amplification by bias-controlled multiplex PCR, followed by high-throughput sequencing. Per the original workflow: Collapsing and filtering of sequences were performed to quantify the absolute abundance of each unique TCRbeta CDR3 region. T cell fraction was estimated by normalizing TCRbeta template counts to usable DNA, which was measured by amplifying reference genes present in all nucleated cells. Repertoire TCRs were annotated as SARS-CoV-2-specific when V gene, CDR3 amino acid sequence and J gene were exactly matched to a known reactive TCR set. MIRA supplied the reference SARS-CoV-2 TCR set, which was filtered for enrichment in COVID-19-positive ImmuneCODE repertoires so that public or cross-reactive TCRs were removed. Using the MIRA antigens, annotated TCRs were further analysed by specific ORF or by position within an ORF. Breadth was defined as the number of annotated unique rearrangements divided by the total number of unique productive rearrangements, and depth was defined as the summed frequency of the annotated unique rearrangements. Two-sided Wilcoxon rank-sum tests were applied when comparing TCR breadth between groups. This immuneACCESS table, as held by TCRdb, lists in-frame sequences with V and J called but not all clones. Of the missing ones, under half trace to an unresolved V gene in checked studies; the others have no known cause. Clone size and the V and J calls come from that table; the DNA yielded D and trimming. Here the sample has around 400,000 clones; 89% occur a single time. The ten largest clones represent about 2% of the sample.

This specimen's treatment or condition label, per the study, means: 15 to 20 received Ad26.COV2.S at low or high dose, single or two shots; roughly five received placebo; per-sample allocation not given. For vaccine and placebo recipients, repertoires were sequenced using samples collected on day 63 after the first injection. In Cohort 1b, about two dozen adults aged 18-55 years were enrolled at a single site in Boston, USA, between 29 July and 7 August 2020. Ad26.COV2.S consisted of a replication-incompetent adenovirus type 26 vector by which a prefusion-stabilized SARS-CoV-2 spike protein from the original Wuhan strain was expressed. Relative to germline, V is 4 bases shorter and J is 4 bases shorter, with 14 bases between their ends. Including the terminal cysteine and phenylalanine, the CDR3 comprises 15 residues. The DNA shown is the 45-base CDR3, in frame from base 1. Looking up the germline V gene yields CDR1 SNHLY and CDR2 FYNNEI.

The data stem from a study of Ad26.COV2.S vaccination and SARS-CoV-2 variants (dated by TCRdb to about 2021). With regard to the full study: Vaccine-arm donors were drawn from COV1001, a multicentre, randomized, double-blind, placebo-controlled phase I-IIa trial of Ad26.COV2.S in healthy adults. Ad26.COV2.S was administered intramuscularly at 5 x 10^10 or 1 x 10^11 viral particles, either as a single shot or as two shots given 56 days apart. TCRbeta repertoire sequencing served as the tool for gauging how specific and how broad the SARS-CoV-2-reactive T cell receptors were following Ad26.COV2.S vaccination. A total of 32 samples were included in the TCR-sequenced set, comprising around 19 Ad26.COV2.S vaccine recipients, 5 placebo recipients and 8 SARS-CoV-2 convalescent individuals. Participants in the trial were split at random into five groups of five each, receiving low-dose or high-dose Ad26.COV2.S once or twice, or else placebo on both occasions. Investigators remained blinded to trial group allocation during experiments and outcome assessment. What the research found in general, with its limitations: Comparable non-spike TCR breadth was observed between vaccine and placebo recipients, consistent with only spike being contained in the vaccine. Substantial breadth of spike-specific CD8+ and CD4+ T cell responses was reported after vaccination. Higher spike-specific TCR breadth was observed in Ad26.COV2.S recipients than in placebo recipients (P = 0.0014). The study lacked the statistical power to compare responses across vaccine doses or regimens. The authors noted that total T cell responses may have been underestimated by the TCR breadth and depth analyses.

The sample in question was peripheral blood, obtained in a trial of Ad26.COV2.S vaccine versus placebo. The rearranged chain carries TRBV2 and TRBJ1-5; the best D guess is TRBD1, with 5 bases matching. The clonotype originates from a person between 18 and 59 years old who received the Ad26.COV2.S COVID-19 vaccine or a placebo. At the DNA level, the sequence is TGTGCCAGCAGTGCAGACGGGACTCCTAATCAGCCCCAGCATTTT. Its amino acids are CASSADGTPNQPQHF. When the CDR3 is completed using the reference TRBV2 and TRBJ1-5 genes on either side, the full variable domain is EPEVTQTPSHQVTQMGQEVILRCVPISNHLYFYWYRQILGQKVEFLVSFYNNEISEKSEIFDDQFSVERPDGSNFTLKIRSTKLEDSAMYFCASSADGTPNQPQHFGDGTRLSIL.